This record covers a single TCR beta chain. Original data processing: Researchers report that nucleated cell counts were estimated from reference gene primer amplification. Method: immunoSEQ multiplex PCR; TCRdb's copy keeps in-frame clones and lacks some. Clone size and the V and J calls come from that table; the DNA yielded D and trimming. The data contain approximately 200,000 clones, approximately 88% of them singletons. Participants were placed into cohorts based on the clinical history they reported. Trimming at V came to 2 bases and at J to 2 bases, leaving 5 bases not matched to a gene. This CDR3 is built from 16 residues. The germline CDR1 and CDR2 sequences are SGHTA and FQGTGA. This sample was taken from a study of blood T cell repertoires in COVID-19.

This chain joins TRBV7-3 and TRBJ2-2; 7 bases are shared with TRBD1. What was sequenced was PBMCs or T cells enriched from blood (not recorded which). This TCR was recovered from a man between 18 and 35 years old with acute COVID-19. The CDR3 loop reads CASSLVDRVNTGELFF. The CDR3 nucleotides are TGTGCCAGCAGCTTAGTTGACAGGGTCAACACCGGGGAGCTGTTTTTT.